One and the same sample provided the 3 T cell receptor beta chains below, sequenced in a study of blood T cell repertoires in COVID-19. Libraries were prepared by immunoSEQ multiplex PCR; TCRdb keeps only in-frame clonotypes and omits some of them. Among approximately 85,000 clones, around 86% were seen once, and the ten largest hold 25% to 35%. Sequenced input: peripheral blood. These receptors were taken from a man aged 45-65 years with active or convalescent COVID-19.

The chain uses TRBV20-1 and TRBJ2-3; unclear D gene. This CDR3 is built from 13 residues. Trimming pared 3 bases from V and 8 bases from J, leaving 15 bases between. Germline CDR1 DFQATT, CDR2 SNEGSKA (reference sequence). The CDR3 bases are TGCAGTGCTAGTGGAGACCACCCGGGTACGCAGTATTTT. Its translation: CSASGDHPGTQYF.

This chain's CDR3 is CASSLLDMGETQYF. DNA of the CDR3: TGTGCCAGCAGCTTGCTGGACATGGGGGAGACCCAGTACTTC. The chain combines TRBV5-6 with TRBJ2-5; D is possibly TRBD1 (5 bases). Germline CDR1 is SGHDT and CDR2 is YYEEEE. V lost 1 base, J lost 5 bases, and 12 bases lay in between. The CDR3 is made up of 14 amino acids.

This chain links TRBV5-1 with TRBJ2-3; D perhaps matches TRBD2 (5 bases). The V gene's germline CDR1 is SGHRS and CDR2 YFSETQ. The CDR3 sequence is 15 residues long. V shed 0 bases and J shed 6 bases, with 14 bases lying between them. CDR3 loop: CASSLALTSMDTQYF. In DNA, the CDR3 is TGCGCCAGCAGCTTGGCGCTAACTAGTATGGATACGCAGTATTTT.